These 9 T cell receptor beta chains came from one sample sequenced in a study of shared clonotypes between healthy human individuals. Sequenced by immunoSEQ multiplex PCR; TCRdb stores in-frame clones only, minus some. The table has roughly 490,000 clones, about 82% seen once. Source material: PBMCs. The receptors here all came from a woman aged 40 to 50 in good health. Some clones in this sample may be carry-over from other donors' samples.

V and J are TRBV5-1 and TRBJ2-1, with D perhaps given as TRBD1 or TRBD2 (5 bases each). This CDR3 spans 17 amino acids. Trimming pared 4 bases from V and 9 bases from J, leaving 26 bases between. CDR1 and CDR2 (germline): SGHRS, YFSETQ. For the CDR3, the DNA is TGCGCCAGCAGCCCGGACCCTAGGCAGAGGGGCGTAAGTGAGCAGTTCTTC. Its protein product is CASSPDPRQRGVSEQFF.

For this clone: Other DNA variants within this sample encode the same CDR3. This chain links TRBV7-9 with TRBJ1-2, with 7 positions matching TRBD1. CDR1 SEHNR and CDR2 FQNEAQ come from the germline V gene (reference sequence). This CDR3 region has 15 residues. J was trimmed by 5 bases and V by 2 bases; bases with no gene match: 8. The CDR3 nucleotides are TGTGCCAGCAGCTTATCCGGGACAGAAGTTTATGGCTACACCTTC. Protein: CASSLSGTEVYGYTF. Looking up the rest from reference TRBV7-9 and TRBJ1-2 gives the full variable domain: DTGVSQNPRHKITKRGQNVTFRCDPISEHNRLYWYRQTLGQGPEFLTYFQNEAQLEKSRLLSDRFSAERPKGSFSTLEIQRTEQGDSAMYLCASSLSGTEVYGYTFGSGTRLTVV.

This clone was counted a single time. The chain carries TRBV28 and TRBJ2-7, with D perhaps being TRBD1 or TRBD2 (5 bases each). The germline gives CDR1 MDHEN, CDR2 SYDVKM. Trimming cost V 7 bases and J 0 bases, with 16 bases left between them. This CDR3 contains 15 residues. As DNA, the CDR3 is TGTGCCAGCACCCTGGGGACGCAGAGCTCCTACGAGCAGTACTTC. Its translation is CASTLGTQSSYEQYF.

This clone has more than one count but fewer than ten. The chain uses TRBV5-1 and TRBJ2-7; 7 nucleotides line up with TRBD1. Germline V gene lookup returns CDR1 SGHRS and CDR2 YFSETQ. The junction had 13 bases not matched to a gene; V was cut back by 3 bases and J by 7 bases. The CDR3 sequence is 15 residues long. The CDR3 sequence: CASSSGTGAGREQYF. CDR3 sequence (DNA): TGCGCCAGCAGCTCGGGAACAGGGGCAGGTCGGGAGCAGTACTTC.

The chain joins TRBV27 to TRBJ1-4; D is possibly TRBD1 (6 bases). V shed 0 bases and J shed 8 bases, with 13 bases lying between them. Germline loops: CDR1 MNHEY, CDR2 SMNVEV (reference sequence). The CDR3 runs to 15 residues. CDR3 sequence reads: CASSLSSRGREKLFF. CDR3 nucleotides: TGTGCCAGCAGTTTATCGAGCAGGGGAAGGGAAAAACTGTTTTTT.

At least ten counts were recorded for this clone. This chain uses TRBV30 with TRBJ2-3; TRBD1 might be the D (6 bases). Germline CDR1 is GTSNPN and CDR2 is SVGIG (reference sequence). The CDR3 runs to 14 residues. V was trimmed by 0 bases and J by 0 bases, leaving 7 bases between them. The CDR3 nucleotides are TGTGCCTGGAGTGTCAGGGGAAGCACAGATACGCAGTATTTT. Translated: CAWSVRGSTDTQYF.

V gene TRBV7-3 combines with J gene TRBJ2-2; perhaps TRBD1 as D (5 bases). V was cut by 4 bases and J by 5 bases, with 17 bases left in between. Germline values: CDR1 SGHTA, CDR2 FQGTGA. The CDR3 totals 16 residues. The CDR3 nucleotides are TGTGCCAGCAGCTCTAGGGGTGGAGTACCGACCGGGGAGCTGTTTTTT. Protein sequence: CASSSRGGVPTGELFF.

The chain is built from TRBV2 and TRBJ2-7; D ambiguous. With 7 bases removed from V and 7 bases from J, the gap between germline ends came to 17 bases. The CDR3 runs 13 residues. The germline V gene encodes CDR1 SNHLY and CDR2 FYNNEI. This CDR3 reads CASMGGHPFEQYF. The CDR3 DNA reads TGTGCCAGCATGGGCGGCCACCCTTTTGAGCAGTACTTC.

This chain uses TRBV30 with TRBJ2-7; D uncertain. The germline V gene has CDR1 GTSNPN and CDR2 SVGIG (reference sequence). The CDR3 length is 14 residues. V lost 3 bases and J 0 bases, leaving 12 bases between the germline ends. The CDR3 DNA follows: TGTGCCTGGAGCCGGGTACCCGGCTCCTACGAGCAGTACTTC. Protein product: CAWSRVPGSYEQYF.